One and the same sample provided the 16 T cell receptor beta chains below, sequenced in a study of T cell repertoires in aging, cancer and after chemotherapy. Multiplex touch-down PCR with TRB-A/B primers amplified rearranged V-D-J TRB sequences. TCRdb fed the multiplex PCR reads into MiXCR, producing one record per CDR3 protein. Here the sample spans some 2,300 distinct CDR3 sequences, around a quarter being singletons. The template was genomic DNA from peripheral blood, not RNA. Input material: blood. The source of these receptors is a human donor in good health.

The chain carries TRBV4-2 and TRBJ1-1, with 11 nucleotides matching TRBD1. Per germline, CDR1 LGHNA and CDR2 YNFKEQ. With V trimmed by 2 bases and J by 4 bases, 12 bases remained unmatched. The CDR3 sequence is 18 residues long. This CDR3 is CASSQPWTGGPVATEAFF. The CDR3 nucleotides read TGTGCCAGCAGCCAACCTTGGACAGGGGGCCCTGTGGCCACTGAAGCTTTCTTT.

J is TRBJ2-7 and V is TRBV20-1; 8 bases line up with TRBD2. V was clipped by 0 bases and J by 7 bases; unmatched bases: 11. This CDR3 has 15 residues. Germline-derived CDR1 and CDR2 are DFQATT and SNEGSKA (reference sequence). CDR3 loop: CSARDQGAGGWEQYF. In nucleotides, the CDR3 is TGCAGTGCTAGAGATCAGGGTGCGGGGGGTTGGGAGCAGTACTTC.

This clonotype appeared a few times. Written as DNA, the CDR3 is TGTGCCAGCAGTTTTTCGGATGGCGGGGGGGAGGAGACCCAGTACTTC. This translates into CASSFSDGGGEETQYF. The chain uses TRBV28 and TRBJ2-5, with 9 bases identical to TRBD2. CDR1 is MDHEN and CDR2 is SYDVKM in the germline V gene. The CDR3 covers 16 residues. With V trimmed by 3 bases and J by 5 bases, 10 bases remained unmatched.

This clonotype ranks as medium-sized (0.01 to 0.1%). V gene TRBV6-1 combines with J gene TRBJ1-5; D not certain. CDR3 size: 15 residues. V was clipped by 6 bases and J by 0 bases, with 12 bases between them. The germline gives CDR1 MNHNS, CDR2 SASEGT. The CDR3 reads CASSPSADSNQPQHF. In nucleotides, the CDR3 is TGTGCCAGCAGCCCTTCAGCCGATAGCAATCAGCCCCAGCATTTT.

By frequency in the sample, this clonotype is medium-sized. V gene TRBV6-5 combines with J gene TRBJ2-2; no clear D. Between the trimmed V and J ends, which lost 7 bases and 2 bases, there was a span of 14 bases. CDR3 length: 15 residues. Germline CDR1 reads MNHEY; CDR2 reads SVGAGI. The CDR3 loop is CASTTTQLNTGELFF. The CDR3 coding sequence is TGTGCCAGCACTACTACCCAGCTCAACACCGGGGAGCTGTTTTTT.

The rearrangement uses TRBV28 and TRBJ2-5, with a possible D match to TRBD1 (6 bases). Germline CDR1 is MDHEN and CDR2 is SYDVKM. The CDR3 length is 13 residues. Trimming took off 3 bases at V and 2 bases at J, with 7 bases between the two ends. Written as DNA, the CDR3 is TGTGCCAGCAGTTTTGGACAGCAAGAGACCCAGTACTTC. This sequence encodes CASSFGQQETQYF.

By sample share, this clonotype is medium-sized. The rearrangement links TRBV10-3 to TRBJ1-3, with 8 bases matching TRBD1. J lost 0 bases, V lost 4 bases, and 5 bases had no gene match. CDR3 size: 16 residues. The V gene's germline CDR1 is ENHRY and CDR2 SYGVKD. The CDR3 here is CAISGGQVDSGNTIYF. The CDR3 DNA is TGTGCCATCAGTGGGGGACAGGTCGACTCTGGAAACACCATATATTTT.

This clonotype was counted only a few times. The CDR3 DNA follows: TGTGCCACCAGTGCCGCCGGACAGGGGGATCAGCCCCAGCATTTT. Translation: CATSAAGQGDQPQHF. The chain joins TRBV24-1 to TRBJ1-5; 10 bases are shared with TRBD1. The CDR3 loop spans 15 amino acids. V lost 5 bases and J lost 5; bases outside the gene matches: 5. Looked up from germline, CDR1 is KGHDR and CDR2 is SFDVKD.

This clonotype is medium-sized (0.01 to 0.1%). V is TRBV6-6 and J is TRBJ2-7, with D tentatively TRBD1 (5 bases). The CDR3 totals 14 residues. V was trimmed by 0 bases and J by 2 bases, leaving 8 bases between them. Per germline, CDR1 MNHNY and CDR2 SVGAGI (reference sequence). In DNA, the CDR3 is TGTGCCAGCAGTTACTCGGCAGGGACCTACGAGCAGTACTTC. It yields the protein CASSYSAGTYEQYF.

The rearrangement joins TRBV28 to TRBJ2-7; 7 positions match TRBD1. The CDR3 loop spans 12 amino acids. V dropped 8 bases and J dropped 2; count of bases not matched to a gene: 3. The germline gives CDR1 MDHEN, CDR2 SYDVKM. CDR3 residues: CASWGQTYEQYF. In nucleotides, the CDR3 is TGTGCCAGCTGGGGACAGACCTACGAGCAGTACTTC.

This clonotype is medium-sized (0.01 to 0.1%) by share. The J gene is TRBJ2-3, the V gene TRBV5-1; 8 bases fit TRBD1. The CDR3 runs 15 residues. V was pared by 4 bases and J by 2 bases, with 6 bases of the junction left unmatched. Germline assignment: CDR1 SGHRS and CDR2 YFSETQ. DNA of the CDR3: TGCGCCAGCAGCACCTCAGGGGGCCCCACAGATACGCAGTATTTT. This translates into CASSTSGGPTDTQYF.

CDR3 sequence: CASSRSGGLPDTQYF. DNA of the CDR3: TGTGCCAGCAGCCGTAGCGGGGGGCTCCCAGATACGCAGTATTTT. The chain links TRBV12-3 or TRBV12-4 to TRBJ2-3; 10 bases line up with TRBD2. With V trimmed by 6 bases and J by 4 bases, 7 bases remained unmatched. The CDR3 is 15 amino acids.

In this sample, this clonotype is medium-sized. The chain joins TRBV7-9 to TRBJ2-7; 10 nucleotides line up with TRBD1. There are 16 residues in the CDR3. The ends lost 1 base at V and 2 bases at J; junction bases unmatched: 5. Germline CDR1 reads SEHNR; CDR2 reads FQNEAQ (reference sequence). The chain's CDR3 is CASSLGGTGEPYEQYF. The CDR3 DNA follows: TGTGCCAGCAGCTTAGGTGGGACAGGGGAGCCCTACGAGCAGTACTTC.

The chain carries TRBV5-1 and TRBJ2-1; D possibly corresponds to TRBD1 (6 bases). Looked up from germline, CDR1 is SGHRS and CDR2 is YFSETQ. This CDR3 is built from 16 residues. Deletions cut 0 bases from V and 7 bases from J, with 17 bases between. CDR3 sequence reads: CASSLAGQGPGNEQFF. DNA of the CDR3: TGCGCCAGCAGCTTGGCGGGTCAGGGGCCGGGGAATGAGCAGTTCTTC.

This chain joins TRBV6-1 and TRBJ1-4; tentative D call: TRBD1 (6 bases). V lost 4 bases and J 1 base, leaving 10 bases between the germline ends. Germline-derived CDR1 and CDR2 are MNHNS and SASEGT. This CDR3 is built from 15 residues. The CDR3 DNA sequence: TGTGCCAGCAGTGTGGACAGCTTAACTAATGAAAAACTGTTTTTT. Translating gives CASSVDSLTNEKLFF.

By share of the sample, this clonotype is medium-sized (0.01 to 0.1%). V gene TRBV5-5 combines with J gene TRBJ1-4; D call uncertain. The V gene lost 0 bases and the J gene lost 8 bases, with 8 bases spanning the gap. Per germline, CDR1 SGHKS and CDR2 YYEKEE (reference sequence). The CDR3 totals 13 residues. The CDR3 loop reads CASSLEGGEKLFF. Written as DNA, the CDR3 is TGTGCCAGCAGCTTGGAAGGTGGGGAAAAACTGTTTTTT.